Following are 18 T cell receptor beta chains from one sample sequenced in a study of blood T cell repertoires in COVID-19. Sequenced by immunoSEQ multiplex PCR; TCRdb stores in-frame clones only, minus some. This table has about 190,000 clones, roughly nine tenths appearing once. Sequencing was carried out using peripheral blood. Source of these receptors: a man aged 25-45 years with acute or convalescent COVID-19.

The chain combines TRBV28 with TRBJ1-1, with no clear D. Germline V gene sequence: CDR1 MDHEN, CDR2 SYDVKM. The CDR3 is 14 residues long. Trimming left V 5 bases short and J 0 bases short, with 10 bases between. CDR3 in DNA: TGTGCCAGCAGTGGCTTCCCATTGAACACTGAAGCTTTCTTT. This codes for CASSGFPLNTEAFF.

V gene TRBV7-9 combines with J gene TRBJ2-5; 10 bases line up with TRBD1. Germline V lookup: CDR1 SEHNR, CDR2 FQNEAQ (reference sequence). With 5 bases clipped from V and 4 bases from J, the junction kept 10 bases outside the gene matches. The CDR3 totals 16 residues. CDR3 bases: TGTGCCAGCAGCCCGGGACAGGGGTTTGTAGTAGAGACCCAGTACTTC. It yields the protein CASSPGQGFVVETQYF.

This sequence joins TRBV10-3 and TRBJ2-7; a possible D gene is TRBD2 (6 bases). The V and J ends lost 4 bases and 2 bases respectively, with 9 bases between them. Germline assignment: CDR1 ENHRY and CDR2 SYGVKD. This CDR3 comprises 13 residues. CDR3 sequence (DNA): TGTGCCATCAGTGCGGGACTGGCCTACGAGCAGTACTTC. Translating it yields CAISAGLAYEQYF.

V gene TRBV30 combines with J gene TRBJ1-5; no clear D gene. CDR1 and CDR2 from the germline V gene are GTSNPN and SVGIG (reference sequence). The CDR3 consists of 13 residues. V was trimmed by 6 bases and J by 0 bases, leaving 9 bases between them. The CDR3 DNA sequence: TGTGCCTGCACAGAGAATAGCAATCAGCCCCAGCATTTT. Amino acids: CACTENSNQPQHF.

CDR3 region: CASRETTGSPYNEQFF. CDR3 coding DNA: TGTGCCAGCAGGGAGACTACAGGGTCCCCCTACAATGAGCAGTTCTTC. The gene calls are TRBV27 and TRBJ2-1; the D gene is possibly TRBD1 (6 bases). The V end lost 6 bases, the J end lost 2 bases, and 17 bases lay between the germline ends. This CDR3 has 16 amino acids. CDR1 is MNHEY and CDR2 is SMNVEV in the germline V gene (reference sequence).

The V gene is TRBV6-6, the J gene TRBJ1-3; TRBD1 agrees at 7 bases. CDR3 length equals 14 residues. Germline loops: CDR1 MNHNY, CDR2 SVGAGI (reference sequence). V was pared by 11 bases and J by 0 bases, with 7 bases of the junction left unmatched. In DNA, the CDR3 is TGTGCCGGAAGAGACAGGGCCTCTGGAAACACCATATATTTT. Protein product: CAGRDRASGNTIYF.

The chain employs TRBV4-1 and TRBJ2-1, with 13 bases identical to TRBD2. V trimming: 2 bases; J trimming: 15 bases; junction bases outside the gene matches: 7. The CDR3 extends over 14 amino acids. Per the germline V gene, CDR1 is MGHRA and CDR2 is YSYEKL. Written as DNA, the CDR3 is TGCGCCAGCAGCCAAAGACTAGCGGGAGGCCTGGGGTTCTTC. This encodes CASSQRLAGGLGFF.

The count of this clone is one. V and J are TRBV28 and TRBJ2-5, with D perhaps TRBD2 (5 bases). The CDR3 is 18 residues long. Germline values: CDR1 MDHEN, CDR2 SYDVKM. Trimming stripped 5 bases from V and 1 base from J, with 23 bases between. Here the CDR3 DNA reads TGTGCCAGCAGTCCCCCCTTTAGGTCCGGGGTACTCCAAGAGACCCAGTACTTC. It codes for CASSPPFRSGVLQETQYF.

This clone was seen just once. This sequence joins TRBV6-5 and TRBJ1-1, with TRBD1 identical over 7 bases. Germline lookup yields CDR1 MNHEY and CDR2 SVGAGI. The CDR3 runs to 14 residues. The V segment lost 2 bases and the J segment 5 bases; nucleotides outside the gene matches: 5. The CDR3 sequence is CASSYDRVRTEAFF. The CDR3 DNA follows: TGTGCCAGCAGTTACGACAGGGTAAGGACTGAAGCTTTCTTT.

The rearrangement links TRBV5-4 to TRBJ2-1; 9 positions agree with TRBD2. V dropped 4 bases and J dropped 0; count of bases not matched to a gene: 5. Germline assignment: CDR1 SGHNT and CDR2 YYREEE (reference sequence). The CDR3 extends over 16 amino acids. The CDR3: CASSRGLASSYNEQFF. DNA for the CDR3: TGTGCCAGCAGCCGGGGACTAGCCAGCTCCTACAATGAGCAGTTCTTC.

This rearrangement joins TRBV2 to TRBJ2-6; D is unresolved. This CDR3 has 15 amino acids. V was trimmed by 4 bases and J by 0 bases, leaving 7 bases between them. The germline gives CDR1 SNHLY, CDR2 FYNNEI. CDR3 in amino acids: CASSGHFSGANVLTF. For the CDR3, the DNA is TGTGCCAGCAGTGGACACTTCTCTGGGGCCAACGTCCTGACTTTC.

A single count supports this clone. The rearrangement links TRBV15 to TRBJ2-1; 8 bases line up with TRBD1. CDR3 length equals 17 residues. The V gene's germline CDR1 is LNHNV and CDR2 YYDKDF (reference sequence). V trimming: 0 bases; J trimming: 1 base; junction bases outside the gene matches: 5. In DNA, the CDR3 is TGTGCCACCAGCAGAGATCTATGGACAGGGTCCTACAATGAGCAGTTCTTC. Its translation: CATSRDLWTGSYNEQFF. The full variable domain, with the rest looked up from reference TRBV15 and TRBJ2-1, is DAMVIQNPRYQVTQFGKPVTLSCSQTLNHNVMYWYQQKSSQAPKLLFHYYDKDFNNEADTPDNFQSRRPNTSFCFLDIRSPGLGDTAMYLCATSRDLWTGSYNEQFFGPGTRLTVL.

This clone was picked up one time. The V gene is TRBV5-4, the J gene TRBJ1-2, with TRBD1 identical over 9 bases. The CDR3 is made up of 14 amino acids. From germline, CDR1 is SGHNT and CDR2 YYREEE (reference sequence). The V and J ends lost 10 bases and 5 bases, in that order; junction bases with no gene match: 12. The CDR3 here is CAGYKQGARYGYTF. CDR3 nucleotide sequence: TGTGCCGGTTACAAACAGGGGGCTAGGTATGGCTACACCTTC.

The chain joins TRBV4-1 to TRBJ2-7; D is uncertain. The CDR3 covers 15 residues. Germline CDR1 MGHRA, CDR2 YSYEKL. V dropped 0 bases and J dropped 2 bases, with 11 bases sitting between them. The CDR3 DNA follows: TGCGCCAGCAGCCAAGATCTTAAAGCGCCCTACGAGCAGTACTTC. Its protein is CASSQDLKAPYEQYF.

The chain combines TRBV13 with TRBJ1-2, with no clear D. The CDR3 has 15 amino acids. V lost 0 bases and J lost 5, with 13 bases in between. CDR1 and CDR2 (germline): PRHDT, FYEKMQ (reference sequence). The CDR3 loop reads CASSLGSQSSYGYTF. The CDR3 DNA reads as TGTGCCAGCAGCTTAGGGTCCCAGTCTAGTTATGGCTACACCTTC.

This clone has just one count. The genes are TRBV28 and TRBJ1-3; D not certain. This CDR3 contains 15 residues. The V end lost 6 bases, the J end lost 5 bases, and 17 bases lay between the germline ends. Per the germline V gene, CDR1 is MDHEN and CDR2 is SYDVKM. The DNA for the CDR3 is TGTGCCAGCAGCGATATAAGAGAAGTTAGAAACACCATATATTTT. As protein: CASSDIREVRNTIYF.

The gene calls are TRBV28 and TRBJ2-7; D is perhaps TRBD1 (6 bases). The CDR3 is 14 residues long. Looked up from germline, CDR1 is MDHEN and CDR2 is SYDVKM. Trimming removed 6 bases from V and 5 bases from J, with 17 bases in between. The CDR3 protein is CASRDLTGSHEQYF. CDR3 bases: TGTGCCAGCAGGGATCTGACAGGATCCCACGAGCAGTACTTC.

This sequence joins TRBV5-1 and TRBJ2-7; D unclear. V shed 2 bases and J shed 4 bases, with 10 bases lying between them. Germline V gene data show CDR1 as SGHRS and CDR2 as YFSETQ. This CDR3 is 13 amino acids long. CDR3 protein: CASSFLPGYEQYF. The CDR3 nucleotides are TGCGCCAGCAGCTTTTTGCCGGGTTACGAGCAGTACTTC.